This is a list of T cell receptor beta chains from one sample in a study of long-term antiretroviral therapy in people with HIV. Sequencing was performed with immunoSEQ multiplex PCR; in TCRdb, only in-frame clones are kept and a portion is missing. The table includes around 6,700 clones, under 85% detected once. The sample here was unsorted PBMCs, taken 0.2 years after starting antiretroviral therapy. All receptors come from a man aged 40-50 years with HIV. CDR3s include the opening cysteine and the closing phenylalanine or tryptophan. The size of a clone is reported for some rows only, either as once, few or many, or as a class for expanded clones.

clone_size: .; v_call: TRBV5-6; cdr3_aa: CASSSANPGGEQYF
clone_size: .; v_call: TRBV18; cdr3_aa: CASSPPNSGGTEAFF
clone_size: .; v_call: TRBV4-2; cdr3_aa: CASSLRDRDPKNIQYF
clone_size: few; v_call: TRBV12-5; cdr3_aa: CASLGVAGELFF
clone_size: few; v_call: TRBV6-5; cdr3_aa: CASRTGGMNTEAFF
clone_size: .; v_call: TRBV27; cdr3_aa: CASSLSAWVNYGYTF
clone_size: .; v_call: TRBV6-1; cdr3_aa: CASSEVLGTYEQYF
clone_size: few; v_call: TRBV19; cdr3_aa: CASSGGTGKYEQYF
clone_size: .; v_call: TRBV5-1; cdr3_aa: CASSDGDGNTEAFF
clone_size: .; v_call: TRBV6-5; cdr3_aa: CASSYSREYTQYF
clone_size: .; v_call: TRBV6-5; cdr3_aa: CASSYRQTAFF
clone_size: once; v_call: TRBV7-9; cdr3_aa: CASSPRGAAANEKLFF
clone_size: .; v_call: TRBV18; cdr3_aa: CASSPKAAGQLTGELFF
clone_size: .; v_call: TRBV29-1; cdr3_aa: CSSGMGSSYNEQFF
clone_size: .; v_call: TRBV19; cdr3_aa: CASSPVAGAYNEQFF
clone_size: .; v_call: TRBV7-9; cdr3_aa: CASSLVGSSEAFF
clone_size: few; v_call: TRBV9; cdr3_aa: CASSLDIYTGELFF
clone_size: once; v_call: TRBV18; cdr3_aa: CASSSQGRGQGNFYEQYF
clone_size: .; v_call: TRBV5-1; cdr3_aa: CASSYLAGGLNPGELFF
clone_size: .; v_call: TRBV7-9; cdr3_aa: CASSLEGTGEKYYGYTF
clone_size: .; v_call: TRBV7-9; cdr3_aa: CASRYREDTQYF
clone_size: .; v_call: TRBV6-1; cdr3_aa: CASSEALLSGGYGYTF
clone_size: few; v_call: TRBV5-4; cdr3_aa: CASSSDGGPSYEQYF
clone_size: few; v_call: TRBV6-1; cdr3_aa: CASSESGQGARTNEKLFF